The 28 T cell receptor beta chains below come from one sample, sequenced in a study of T cell responses to AZD1222 COVID-19 vaccine. The protocol was immunoSEQ multiplex PCR, while the TCRdb copy is restricted to in-frame clones and leaves out a portion. The data show fewer than 95,000 clones, with approximately 89% seen just once and 5% to 6.5% held by the top ten. The sequencing here drew on peripheral blood, taken 28 days after the second AZD1222 dose. Receptors originate from an adult who received the AZD1222 COVID-19 vaccine.

V is TRBV5-4 and J is TRBJ2-7; D gene unclear. This CDR3 region has 13 residues. CDR1 is SGHNT and CDR2 is YYREEE in the germline V gene (reference sequence). Trimming took off 2 bases at V and 2 bases at J, with 8 bases between the two ends. DNA of the CDR3: TGTGCCAGCAGCTTAAATAGTCCCTACGAGCAGTACTTC. The encoded protein is CASSLNSPYEQYF.

A remark on this clone: Its ends do not fully match the called genes, so a read error is possible. The CDR3 DNA reads as TGCGGCAGCAGGGTAGATACTGGAAACACCATATATTTT. It yields the protein CGSRVDTGNTIYF. The genes are TRBV5-1 and TRBJ1-3; a weak D match, TRBD1 (5 bases). CDR3 size: 13 residues. Germline CDR1 is SGHRS and CDR2 is YFSETQ. Full variable domain (outside the CDR3, taken from reference TRBV5-1 and TRBJ1-3): KAGVTQTPRYLIKTRGQQVTLSCSPISGHRSVSWYQQTPGQGLQFLFEYFSETQRNKGNFPGRFSGRQFSNSRSEMNVSTLELGDSALYLCGSRVDTGNTIYFGEGSWLTVV.

The chain joins TRBV7-9 to TRBJ1-6; TRBD1 agrees at 7 bases. V lost 3 bases and J lost 8; bases outside the gene matches: 4. CDR3 length equals 14 residues. CDR1 SEHNR and CDR2 FQNEAQ come from the germline V gene (reference sequence). The CDR3 coding sequence is TGTGCCAGCAGCTTCGGGACAGAAGATTCACCCCTCCACTTT. Translated, it gives CASSFGTEDSPLHF.

The chain employs TRBV28 and TRBJ2-3; D is ambiguous. This CDR3 contains 11 residues. Germline V CDR1 and CDR2: MDHEN, SYDVKM. Trimming removed 6 bases from V and 0 bases from J, with 1 base in between. As DNA, the CDR3 is TGTGCCAGCAGAAGCACAGATACGCAGTATTTT. This encodes CASRSTDTQYF.

This sequence joins TRBV6-5 and TRBJ1-3, with 7 bases matching TRBD1. V gave up 2 bases and J gave up 1 base; unmatched junction bases: 5. CDR1 and CDR2 (germline): MNHEY, SVGAGI. CDR3 length: 16 residues. The CDR3, as DNA: TGTGCCAGCAGTTACCGAACAGGGGTATCTGGAAACACCATATATTTT. Protein sequence: CASSYRTGVSGNTIYF.

This chain links TRBV18 with TRBJ1-2; possibly TRBD1 for D (5 bases). V was pared by 5 bases and J by 5 bases, with 12 bases between. There are 13 residues in the CDR3. Germline lookup yields CDR1 KGHSH and CDR2 LQKENI. The chain's CDR3 is CASSDAEGYGYTF. CDR3 nucleotide sequence: TGTGCCAGCTCAGACGCCGAGGGGTATGGCTACACCTTC.

This chain links TRBV7-9 with TRBJ1-2; 7 bases fit TRBD1. The CDR3 is made up of 13 amino acids. The germline CDR1 and CDR2 sequences are SEHNR and FQNEAQ (reference sequence). The junction had 6 bases not matched to a gene; V was cut back by 3 bases and J by 8 bases. The CDR3 DNA reads TGTGCCAGCAGCTTCACAGGGGCCTCGGGCTACACCTTC. The encoded protein is CASSFTGASGYTF.

The rearrangement uses TRBV28 and TRBJ2-1; no firm D call. The germline V gene has CDR1 MDHEN and CDR2 SYDVKM. The CDR3 length is 12 residues. Trimming cost V 4 bases and J 9 bases, with 10 bases left between them. Here the CDR3 DNA reads TGTGCCAGCAGTTCTTGGCCCGGTGAGCAGTTCTTC. This gives the protein CASSSWPGEQFF. The complete variable domain, with remaining parts taken from reference TRBV28 and TRBJ2-1, reads DVKVTQSSRYLVKRTGEKVFLECVQDMDHENMFWYRQDPGLGLRLIYFSYDVKMKEKGDIPEGYSVSREKKERFSLILESASTNQTSMYLCASSSWPGEQFFGPGTRLTVL.

Written as DNA, the CDR3 is TGTGCCAGCGACTCTTTGGCAGGGTTGGATGGCTACACCTTC. Translation gives CASDSLAGLDGYTF. The genes are TRBV6-5 and TRBJ1-2; TRBD1 might be the D (5 bases). The V gene's germline CDR1 is MNHEY and CDR2 SVGAGI. The CDR3 runs to 14 residues. V gave up 8 bases and J gave up 6 bases, with 19 bases separating them.

The CDR3 protein is CASSDVGYGYGYTF. CDR3 in DNA: TGTGCCAGCAGTGACGTAGGGTACGGGTATGGCTACACCTTC. The V call is TRBV25-1, the J call TRBJ1-2; no firm D call. The germline V and J ends were trimmed by 3 bases and 5 bases, with 13 bases remaining between them. This CDR3 is 14 amino acids long. Germline values: CDR1 MGHDK, CDR2 SYGVNS.

V gene TRBV14 combines with J gene TRBJ1-1, with TRBD1 matching over 12 bases. J gave up 6 bases and V 6 bases, and 8 bases lay outside the gene matches. This CDR3 spans 15 amino acids. Germline values: CDR1 SGHDN, CDR2 FVKESK. This chain's CDR3 is CASRRGDRGPSEAFF. DNA of the CDR3: TGTGCCAGCAGACGAGGGGACAGGGGGCCGTCTGAAGCTTTCTTT.

The chain joins TRBV27 to TRBJ1-2; possible D gene TRBD1, 6 bases. Looked up from germline, CDR1 is MNHEY and CDR2 is SMNVEV (reference sequence). Between the trimmed V and J ends, which lost 2 bases and 2 bases, there was a span of 9 bases. The CDR3 runs to 14 residues. The CDR3 here is CASSLKGENYGYTF. CDR3 nucleotide sequence: TGTGCCAGCAGTTTAAAGGGGGAGAACTATGGCTACACCTTC.

This rearrangement joins TRBV6-5 to TRBJ1-2; 7 bases fit TRBD1. V shed 5 bases and J 3 bases; nucleotides not matched to a gene: 9. Per the germline V gene, CDR1 is MNHEY and CDR2 is SVGAGI. The CDR3 has 15 amino acids. Here the CDR3 DNA reads TGTGCCAGCAGTCCAGACCCACAGGGGTACTATGGCTACACCTTC. It is translated as CASSPDPQGYYGYTF.

V and J are TRBV27 and TRBJ1-2; D uncertain. V was cut by 7 bases and J by 3 bases, with 12 bases left in between. The CDR3 totals 13 residues. Germline V gene sequence: CDR1 MNHEY, CDR2 SMNVEV (reference sequence). The CDR3: CASIGREDYGYTF. The CDR3 bases are TGTGCCAGCATAGGGCGAGAAGACTATGGCTACACCTTC.

The chain has TRBV4-2 and TRBJ1-6; no clear D. The CDR3 covers 16 residues. CDR1 is LGHNA, CDR2 YNFKEQ, per germline. Trimming removed 0 bases at V and 12 bases at J, with 18 bases between. CDR3 DNA sequence: TGTGCCAGCAGCCAAGACCTCTCCTTCACGCGTAGACCCCTCCACTTT. Amino acids: CASSQDLSFTRRPLHF.

This clone appeared a single time. The rearrangement joins TRBV4-1 to TRBJ2-7; no firm D call. V gave up 0 bases and J gave up 4 bases, with 13 bases separating them. Germline V CDR1 and CDR2: MGHRA, YSYEKL. The CDR3 is 15 residues long. The CDR3 protein is CASSQDSNAGYEQYF. The CDR3 DNA reads TGCGCCAGCAGCCAAGATAGTAACGCCGGGTACGAGCAGTACTTC.

This rearrangement joins TRBV7-2 to TRBJ2-5, with TRBD2 identical over 14 bases. Losses at the gene ends were 0 bases for V and 3 bases for J; bases not matched to a gene: 6. Germline CDR1 is SGHTA and CDR2 is FQGNSA. The length of the CDR3 is 18 residues. This CDR3 is CASSLAGTSGGRKETQYF. DNA for the CDR3: TGTGCCAGCAGCTTAGCCGGGACTAGCGGGGGAAGAAAAGAGACCCAGTACTTC.

This clone was picked up a small number of times. J is TRBJ1-3 and V is TRBV19, with a weak D call TRBD1 (5 bases). Per germline, CDR1 LNHDA and CDR2 SQIVND (reference sequence). The CDR3 runs to 14 residues. The V end was cut by 3 bases, the J end by 4 bases, with 10 bases between. The CDR3 region is CASSIWDGGNTIYF. The DNA of the CDR3 is TGTGCCAGTAGTATTTGGGACGGAGGAAACACCATATATTTT.

This clone was detected only once. This rearrangement joins TRBV27 to TRBJ1-2, with D possibly being TRBD1 (5 bases). Germline V gene data show CDR1 as MNHEY and CDR2 as SMNVEV (reference sequence). There are 13 residues in the CDR3. V was cut by 5 bases and J by 3 bases, with 10 bases left in between. DNA for the CDR3: TGTGCCAGCAGTATCGGGACGTACTATGGCTACACCTTC. It encodes CASSIGTYYGYTF.

This chain links TRBV6-1 with TRBJ1-2; 10 bases are a match to TRBD1. The CDR3 is 15 residues long. CDR1 is MNHNS, CDR2 SASEGT, per germline. V lost 3 bases and J lost 4; bases outside the gene matches: 5. The CDR3 DNA is TGTGCCAGCAGTGATAGGGACAGGGGTTTCTATGGCTACACCTTC. Translated: CASSDRDRGFYGYTF.

With respect to this clone: Within the sample, other DNA sequences also encode this same CDR3. The chain uses TRBV5-5 and TRBJ1-2; D uncertain. Germline loops: CDR1 SGHKS, CDR2 YYEKEE (reference sequence). Trimming cost V 0 bases and J 0 bases, with 9 bases left between them. There are 15 residues in the CDR3. The CDR3 DNA follows: TGTGCCAGCAGCTTGGCCGGGTCAGCTAACTATGGCTACACCTTC. Its protein is CASSLAGSANYGYTF.

V is TRBV5-4 and J is TRBJ2-7; 7 bases align to TRBD1. Germline V lookup: CDR1 SGHNT, CDR2 YYREEE (reference sequence). The CDR3 runs to 12 residues. J gave up 3 bases and V 4 bases, and 1 base lay outside the gene matches. Written as DNA, the CDR3 is TGTGCCAGCAGCGGGGACAGCTACGAGCAGTACTTC. It translates to CASSGDSYEQYF.

The rearrangement uses TRBV18 and TRBJ1-2, with TRBD1 as a possible D gene (6 bases). From germline, CDR1 is KGHSH and CDR2 LQKENI. V was pared by 3 bases and J by 4 bases, with 15 bases between. This CDR3 is 15 amino acids long. Here the CDR3 DNA reads TGTGCCAGCTCACCCAGCGGGGGGGCGGCCTATGGCTACACCTTC. Protein: CASSPSGGAAYGYTF.

This chain uses TRBV6-5 with TRBJ1-1; 10 bases fit TRBD1. From germline, CDR1 is MNHEY and CDR2 SVGAGI. V was clipped by 4 bases and J by 5 bases; unmatched bases: 4. The CDR3 has 14 amino acids. The CDR3 protein is CASSSDRGKTEAFF. In DNA, the CDR3 is TGTGCCAGCAGTTCGGACAGGGGGAAAACTGAAGCTTTCTTT.

J is TRBJ1-4 and V is TRBV10-2; TRBD1 matches at 9 bases. The J segment lost 1 base and the V segment lost 7 bases, leaving 7 bases of the junction unmatched. The CDR3 loop spans 16 amino acids. Germline V gene data show CDR1 as WSHSY and CDR2 as SAAADI. The CDR3 is CASKTGGVGTNEKLFF. CDR3 DNA: TGCGCCAGCAAGACAGGGGGAGTCGGAACTAATGAAAAACTGTTTTTT.

This chain joins TRBV3-1 (or the pseudogene TRBV3-2) and TRBJ1-2, with TRBD1 matching 11 bases. This CDR3 region has 15 residues. With 3 bases clipped from V and 7 bases from J, the junction kept 7 bases outside the gene matches. Germline loops: CDR1 LGHDT, CDR2 YNNKEL (reference sequence). The CDR3 reads CASSQPGQGAIGYTF. The CDR3 DNA reads as TGTGCCAGCAGCCAGCCCGGACAGGGGGCCATTGGCTACACCTTC.

The chain employs TRBV12-3 or TRBV12-4 and TRBJ1-1; D uncertain. The CDR3 covers 12 residues. Trimming took 5 bases from V and 3 from J, leaving 7 bases between them. The chain's CDR3 is CASSLDDTEAFF. CDR3 nucleotide sequence: TGTGCCAGCAGTCTCGACGACACTGAAGCTTTCTTT.

The V call is TRBV10-3, the J call TRBJ2-7, with 9 bases fitting TRBD1. With 10 bases clipped from V and 4 bases from J, the junction kept 8 bases outside the gene matches. From germline, CDR1 is ENHRY and CDR2 SYGVKD. CDR3 length: 13 residues. CDR3 amino acids: CANSRDREYEQYF. The CDR3, as DNA: TGTGCCAATAGTCGGGACAGGGAGTACGAGCAGTACTTC.